This TCR beta chain was retrieved from a study of sequential checkpoint blockade in melanoma. Study background: Randomization was 1:1 between first-line nivolumab→ipilimumab and ipilimumab→nivolumab.

Measured with immunoSEQ multiplex PCR; TCRdb has only the in-frame clones, and not every one. The profile shows 13,000 or so clones, about three quarters of them singletons. Treatment meaning: randomized to nivolumab then ipilimumab (arm A) or the reverse (arm B). Patients had received no earlier DNA-damaging chemotherapy. The V and J ends lost 5 bases and 3 bases, in that order; junction bases with no gene match: 10. The CDR3 is made up of 15 amino acids. From germline, CDR1 is SEHNR and CDR2 FQNEAQ (reference sequence). The sample here was CD8+ T cells sorted from blood (inferred from file names), taken from a patient given nivolumab and ipilimumab in sequence. This chain joins TRBV7-9 and TRBJ2-7; TRBD1 aligns across 7 bases. The sequence derives from a human donor with melanoma. In DNA form, the CDR3 reads TGTGCCAGCAGCCCAAAGACAGGGCCGATCTACGAGCAGTACTTC. Protein sequence: CASSPKTGPIYEQYF.